These T cell receptor beta chains were read from a single sample in a study of CD8+ T cells in alopecia areata. Data came from immunoSEQ multiplex PCR; TCRdb stores just in-frame clones and leaves some out. The profile shows 150,000 to 200,000 clones, around 59% of them singletons. This specimen was CD4+ T cells sorted from blood, taken at week 24, from a patient treated with tofacitinib. The receptors come from a human donor with alopecia areata. CDR3s include the opening cysteine and the closing phenylalanine or tryptophan. The order of the fields is J gene, clone size, V gene, D gene, CDR3 length, CDR3 DNA, CDR3 protein. A D gene is named only where the DNA matches it firmly. For some rows the clone size is stated as once, few or many, or as a class when expanded; others skip it.

j_call: TRBJ1-1; clone_size: .; v_call: TRBV29-1; d_call: .; cdr3_length: 13; cdr3_nt: TGCAGCTTAGCGCCGGGCCTCGACACTGAAGCTTTCTTT; cdr3_aa: CSLAPGLDTEAFF
j_call: TRBJ2-1; clone_size: once; v_call: TRBV4-1; d_call: .; cdr3_length: 12; cdr3_nt: TGCGCCAGCAGCCAAGAATTGCAGGGGCAGTTCTTC; cdr3_aa: CASSQELQGQFF
j_call: TRBJ2-5; clone_size: .; v_call: TRBV10-3; d_call: .; cdr3_length: 13; cdr3_nt: TGTGCCATCAGGTTGGACGGCCCCGGGGCCCAGTACTTC; cdr3_aa: CAIRLDGPGAQYF
j_call: TRBJ2-1; clone_size: .; v_call: TRBV2; d_call: .; cdr3_length: 15; cdr3_nt: TGTGCCAGCAGTGAAGCGATTGTTTTCGCCAATGAGCAGTTCTTC; cdr3_aa: CASSEAIVFANEQFF
j_call: TRBJ2-7; clone_size: few; v_call: TRBV30; d_call: .; cdr3_length: 15; cdr3_nt: TGTGCCTGGAGTGTACTGCTAAGGCCCGTCTACGAGCAGTACTTC; cdr3_aa: CAWSVLLRPVYEQYF
j_call: TRBJ1-1; clone_size: few; v_call: TRBV6-5; d_call: .; cdr3_length: 14; cdr3_nt: TGTGCCAGCAGTTACCTCCAGAGGGGCGCTGAAGCTTTCTTT; cdr3_aa: CASSYLQRGAEAFF
j_call: TRBJ1-2; clone_size: .; v_call: TRBV4-1; d_call: .; cdr3_length: 11; cdr3_nt: TGCGCCAGCAGCCAGGAGTATGGCTACACCTTC; cdr3_aa: CASSQEYGYTF
j_call: TRBJ2-3; clone_size: few; v_call: TRBV11-2; d_call: TRBD1; cdr3_length: 16; cdr3_nt: TGTGCCAGCAGCTTGATGACAGGGCAAGGGACAGATACGCAGTATTTT; cdr3_aa: CASSLMTGQGTDTQYF
j_call: TRBJ1-1; clone_size: .; v_call: TRBV30; d_call: .; cdr3_length: 14; cdr3_nt: TGTGCCTGGAGTGTTGTGAACGGGGACACTGAAGCTTTCTTT; cdr3_aa: CAWSVVNGDTEAFF
j_call: TRBJ1-3; clone_size: few; v_call: TRBV14; d_call: .; cdr3_length: 16; cdr3_nt: TGTGCCAGCAGCCAAGTTAGAGGGAGCTCTGGAAACACCATATATTTT; cdr3_aa: CASSQVRGSSGNTIYF
j_call: TRBJ2-3; clone_size: few; v_call: TRBV5-1; d_call: TRBD2; cdr3_length: 16; cdr3_nt: TGCGCCAGCAGCTTGGGATCTAGCGGGGGCACAGATACGCAGTATTTT; cdr3_aa: CASSLGSSGGTDTQYF
j_call: TRBJ2-1; clone_size: once; v_call: TRBV4-1; d_call: .; cdr3_length: 15; cdr3_nt: TGCGCCAGCAGCAAAGAGAACAGGGACTACAATGAGCAGTTCTTC; cdr3_aa: CASSKENRDYNEQFF
j_call: TRBJ1-5; clone_size: few; v_call: TRBV12-5; d_call: .; cdr3_length: 13; cdr3_nt: TGTGCTAGTGGGCTTTCGAGCAATCAGCCCCAGCATTTT; cdr3_aa: CASGLSSNQPQHF
j_call: TRBJ2-3; clone_size: .; v_call: TRBV30; d_call: .; cdr3_length: 13; cdr3_nt: TGTGCCTGGAGTGTAAAAGGCTCAGATACGCAGTATTTT; cdr3_aa: CAWSVKGSDTQYF
j_call: TRBJ1-5; clone_size: once; v_call: TRBV4-1; d_call: .; cdr3_length: 16; cdr3_nt: TGCGCCAGCAGTCCTTCCGGGACACAAGCACATCAGCCCCAGCATTTT; cdr3_aa: CASSPSGTQAHQPQHF
j_call: TRBJ2-1; clone_size: .; v_call: TRBV4-2; d_call: .; cdr3_length: 15; cdr3_nt: TGTGCCAGCAGCCAAGGAGGGGGGACTGGCAATGAGCAGTTCTTC; cdr3_aa: CASSQGGGTGNEQFF